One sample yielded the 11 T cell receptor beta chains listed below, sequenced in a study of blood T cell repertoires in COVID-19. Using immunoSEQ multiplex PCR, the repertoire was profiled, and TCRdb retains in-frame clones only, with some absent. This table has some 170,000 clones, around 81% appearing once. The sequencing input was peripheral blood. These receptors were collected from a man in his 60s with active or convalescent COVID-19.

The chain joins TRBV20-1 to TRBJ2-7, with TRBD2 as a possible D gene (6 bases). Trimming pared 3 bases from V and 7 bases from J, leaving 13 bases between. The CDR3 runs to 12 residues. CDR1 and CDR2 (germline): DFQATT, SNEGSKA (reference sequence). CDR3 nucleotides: TGCAGTGCTAGTCCCGGGACTCGGGAGCAGTACTTC. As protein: CSASPGTREQYF.

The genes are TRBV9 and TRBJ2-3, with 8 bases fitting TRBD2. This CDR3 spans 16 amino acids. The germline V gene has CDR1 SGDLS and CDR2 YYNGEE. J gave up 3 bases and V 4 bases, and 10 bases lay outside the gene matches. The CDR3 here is CASSPTGGAKTDTQYF. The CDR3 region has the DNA TGTGCCAGCAGCCCTACCGGGGGGGCGAAGACAGATACGCAGTATTTT.

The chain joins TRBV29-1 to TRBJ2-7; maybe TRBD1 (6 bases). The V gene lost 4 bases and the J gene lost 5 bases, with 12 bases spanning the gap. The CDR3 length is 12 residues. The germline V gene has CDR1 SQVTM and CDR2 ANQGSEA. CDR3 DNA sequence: TGCAGCGTTGTTAACAGGGTCGACGAGCAGTACTTC. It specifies CSVVNRVDEQYF.

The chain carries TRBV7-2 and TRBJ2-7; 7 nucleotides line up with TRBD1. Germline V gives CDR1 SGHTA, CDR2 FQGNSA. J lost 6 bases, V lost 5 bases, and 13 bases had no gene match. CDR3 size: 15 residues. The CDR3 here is CASSMNRGRSGEQYF. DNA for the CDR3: TGTGCCAGCAGCATGAACAGGGGACGCTCGGGCGAGCAGTACTTC.

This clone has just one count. The CDR3 DNA reads TGTGCCAGCAGCTTGGATGGCGGGCCCTACAATGAGCAGTTCTTC. This codes for CASSLDGGPYNEQFF. This rearrangement joins TRBV5-4 to TRBJ2-1; D is possibly TRBD2 (5 bases). The germline CDR1 and CDR2 sequences are SGHNT and YYREEE (reference sequence). This CDR3 contains 15 residues. The germline V and J ends were trimmed by 0 bases and 2 bases, with 9 bases remaining between them.

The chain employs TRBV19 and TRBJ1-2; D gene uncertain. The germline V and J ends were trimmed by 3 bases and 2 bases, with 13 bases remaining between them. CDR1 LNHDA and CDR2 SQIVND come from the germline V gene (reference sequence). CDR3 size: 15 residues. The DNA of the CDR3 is TGTGCCAGTAGTATCAGACCAGCGCGGAACTATGGCTACACCTTC. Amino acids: CASSIRPARNYGYTF.

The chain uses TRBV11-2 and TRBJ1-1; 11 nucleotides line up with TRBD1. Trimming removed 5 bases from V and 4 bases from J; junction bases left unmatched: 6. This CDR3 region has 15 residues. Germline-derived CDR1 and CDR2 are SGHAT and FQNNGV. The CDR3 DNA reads TGTGCCAGCAGCCCTAGGACAGGGGGCGGCACTGAAGCTTTCTTT. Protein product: CASSPRTGGGTEAFF. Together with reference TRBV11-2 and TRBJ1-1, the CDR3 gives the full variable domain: EAGVAQSPRYKIIEKRQSVAFWCNPISGHATLYWYQQILGQGPKLLIQFQNNGVVDDSQLPKDRFSAERLKGVDSTLKIQPAKLEDSAVYLCASSPRTGGGTEAFFGQGTRLTVV.

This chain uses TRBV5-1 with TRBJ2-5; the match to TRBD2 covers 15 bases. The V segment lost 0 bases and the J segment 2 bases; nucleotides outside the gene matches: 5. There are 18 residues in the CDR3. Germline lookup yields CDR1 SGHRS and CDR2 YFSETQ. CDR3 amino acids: CASSLVGGTSGGQETQYF. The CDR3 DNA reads TGCGCCAGCAGCTTGGTTGGAGGGACTAGCGGGGGGCAAGAGACCCAGTACTTC.

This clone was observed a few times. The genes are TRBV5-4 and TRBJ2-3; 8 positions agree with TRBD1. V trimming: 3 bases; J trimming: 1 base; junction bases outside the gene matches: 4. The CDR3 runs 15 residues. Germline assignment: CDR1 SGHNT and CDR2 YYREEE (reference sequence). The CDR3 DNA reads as TGTGCCAGCAGCTCCAGGGGGCATGGCACAGATACGCAGTATTTT. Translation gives CASSSRGHGTDTQYF.

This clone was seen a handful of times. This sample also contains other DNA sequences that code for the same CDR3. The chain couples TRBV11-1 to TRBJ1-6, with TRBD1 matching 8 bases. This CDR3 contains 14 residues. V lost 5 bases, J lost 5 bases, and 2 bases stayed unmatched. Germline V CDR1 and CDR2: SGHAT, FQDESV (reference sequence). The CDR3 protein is CASSRTGNNSPLHF. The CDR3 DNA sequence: TGTGCCAGCAGCCGGACAGGGAATAATTCACCCCTCCACTTT. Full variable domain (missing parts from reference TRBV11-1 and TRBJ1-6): EAEVAQSPRYKITEKSQAVAFWCDPISGHATLYWYRQILGQGPELLVQFQDESVVDDSQLPKDRFSAERLKGVDSTLKIQPAELGDSAMYLCASSRTGNNSPLHFGNGTRLTVT.

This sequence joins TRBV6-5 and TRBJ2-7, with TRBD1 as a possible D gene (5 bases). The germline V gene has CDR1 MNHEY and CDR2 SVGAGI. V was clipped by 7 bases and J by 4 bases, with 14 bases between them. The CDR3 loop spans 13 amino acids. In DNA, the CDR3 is TGTGCCAGCACCATAGACAGCCGTTACGAGCAGTACTTC. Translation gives CASTIDSRYEQYF.